The sequence of this TCR beta chain was determined in a study of human T cells and chemical hapten exposure (dated by TCRdb to about 2021). About the investigation overall: For sensitization, 2% DPC in acetone was applied to a 2 cm by 2 cm area of upper inner arm skin. Alopecia areata with under or over 50% scalp involvement, alopecia totalis and alopecia universalis were represented in the patient cohort, which was mostly female. The study tracked peripheral blood TCR repertoire changes in vivo during primary and secondary sensitization to the hapten diphenylcyclopropenone (DPC) in alopecia patients. Patch tests used Finn chambers with 0.01% DPC on the upper back, scored after 6 days by International Contact Dermatitis Research Group standards. Blood was sampled from patients pre-sensitization (week 0) and at 2, 6 and about 24 weeks after DPC sensitization. Throughout the approximately 25-week study period, patients were also given weekly therapeutic DPC doses on the scalp. Libraries were combined into a pool for sequencing, and differences in TCR yield between samples came mainly from small differences in library volumes within the pool. About 30 alopecia patients provided blood for TCR sequencing at one to four time points (pre-sensitization, 2, 6 and 24 weeks).

In its sample, this clonotype was seen many times. Its binding antigen is unknown. Base quality data are lacking; no much larger clone is found one base away. V drops 1 base and J drops 6 bases, leaving 18 bases in between. From the cysteine up to the phenylalanine, the CDR3 has a length of 17 residues. Left in the record is the CDR3 DNA by itself, 51 bases read in frame from the first base. CDR1 is given as SGHTA and CDR2 as FQGNSA, both from the germline V gene. The protocol used for the library was RACE. For sequencing, a NextSeq 500 was employed. Library preparation attached unique molecular identifiers to individual cDNA molecules for quantitative, reproducible TCR counting. From each blood RNA sample, both TCR alpha and TCR beta chains were sequenced. As for how the authors treated the data: Samples had a median of roughly 91,000 TCRs, with a range from 23,224 to 690,600. V, J and CDR3 annotation of the TCR reads was carried out using the Decombinator software suite. To make PS versus PT1 abundance plots, every sample was subsampled to the same number of TCRs (28,000). Expanded TCRs were defined as absent before sensitization and observed at least eight times at the 2-week time point. TCRdb handled the public reads itself, with Q25 trimming in fastp and clone calling in MiXCR, and kept productive beta chains. When rows share a CDR3 protein, they turn into one entry using the most common DNA and genes. TCRdb, not the authors, supplied the V and J calls. The sample profile shows fewer than 100,000 distinct CDR3 sequences; about 9% of them were found once. Approximately 1.9% of the sample lies in the top ten.

Broader findings and caveats from the paper: The number of PT1 expanded TCRs positively correlated with patch test score, significant at thresholds 8, 16 and 32 but not 4. Repeated subsampling changed both the strength of the expansion versus patch-test correlation and the threshold at which the correlation became significant. Expanded TCRs formed significantly more large CDR3 similarity clusters than pre-sensitization or healthy control sets, consistent with antigen-driven responses. No change with DPC sensitization was found in the number of TCRs above 1 in 1000 frequency, and no evidence of global repertoire structure alterations was found. Alopecia, a presumed autoimmune disease, was present in all patients, so the immune response of the patients might differ from that of healthy individuals.

Per the publication, the time point label means: patch test 2, 6 weeks after DPC sensitization. What the treatment or condition label conveys for this sample: therapeutic diphenylcyclopropenone sensitization with weekly scalp DPC. At each patch-test visit, blood was drawn before the patch test was applied. To be eligible, patients had to be aged 18 to 70, diagnosed with alopecia and judged suitable for DPC therapy, while pregnant patients were excluded. Total RNA was extracted from unfractionated whole blood that had been collected in Tempus Blood RNA tubes. This chain is built from TRBV7-2 and TRBJ2-2, with TRBD1 perhaps the D gene, on 6 matching bases. The sequence came from a woman aged 40 to 55 with alopecia areata. Some clones in this sample may be carry-over from other donors' samples. The source material was whole blood, sampled in connection with sensitization to the hapten diphenylcyclopropenone (DPC). The CDR3 region reads CASSLDSPTTGSGELFF. The nucleotide sequence reads TGTGCCAGCAGCTTAGACTCACCCACTACAGGGTCCGGGGAGCTGTTTTTT.